This TCR beta chain was sequenced for a study of T cell responses to AZD1222 COVID-19 vaccine. The germline V gene has CDR1 SGHRS and CDR2 YFSETQ. CDR3 length: 14 amino acids. V lost 0 bases to trimming and J lost 2 bases, with 8 bases between them. The assay was immunoSEQ multiplex PCR, and TCRdb's table has in-frame clones only and misses some. The sample lists 75,000 to 85,000 clones, roughly 87% occurring once. Concerning this clone: The antigen remains unidentified.

Study-level results: Most donors were white British, females outnumbered males, and clonal diversity was possibly underestimated.

The sample in question was peripheral blood, obtained on day 0 of AZD1222 vaccination. This sequence originates from an adult in good health. The chain links TRBV5-1 to TRBJ1-1, with D uncertain. The CDR3 spells CASSLVSINTEAFF. CDR3 coding DNA: TGCGCCAGCAGCTTGGTGTCGATTAACACTGAAGCTTTCTTT. Full variable domain (remainder filled in from reference TRBV5-1 and TRBJ1-1): KAGVTQTPRYLIKTRGQQVTLSCSPISGHRSVSWYQQTPGQGLQFLFEYFSETQRNKGNFPGRFSGRQFSNSRSEMNVSTLELGDSALYLCASSLVSINTEAFFGQGTRLTVV.